This T cell receptor (beta chain) originates from a study of blood T cell repertoires in COVID-19. The wider study: Some COVID-19 samples were acute and others convalescent; all came from the United States, Italy and Spain. In each case, the material was cDNA or gDNA derived from T cells, B-cell-depleted T cells, or PBMCs.

Germline loops: CDR1 MGHRA, CDR2 YSYEKL. This CDR3 contains 16 residues. V gave up 4 bases and J gave up 0 bases, with 13 bases separating them. Participant ages covered about 18 to 89 years across 20 to 25 US areas. Among Cohort 3 donors, those recovered had two negative PCRs, clearance, or symptom resolution. Libraries were prepared by immunoSEQ multiplex PCR; TCRdb keeps only in-frame clonotypes and omits some of them. The repertoire consists of about 200,000 clones, with 85% occurring once and the leading ten covering around a sixth. What was sequenced was PBMCs or T cells enriched from blood (not recorded which). The J gene is TRBJ1-5, the V gene TRBV4-1; D is unresolved. The receptor comes from a man aged 40-55 years who had recovered from COVID-19. DNA for the CDR3: TGCGCCAGCAGCCGGGAGAGGCATACTAGCAATCAGCCCCAGCATTTT. This encodes CASSRERHTSNQPQHF.